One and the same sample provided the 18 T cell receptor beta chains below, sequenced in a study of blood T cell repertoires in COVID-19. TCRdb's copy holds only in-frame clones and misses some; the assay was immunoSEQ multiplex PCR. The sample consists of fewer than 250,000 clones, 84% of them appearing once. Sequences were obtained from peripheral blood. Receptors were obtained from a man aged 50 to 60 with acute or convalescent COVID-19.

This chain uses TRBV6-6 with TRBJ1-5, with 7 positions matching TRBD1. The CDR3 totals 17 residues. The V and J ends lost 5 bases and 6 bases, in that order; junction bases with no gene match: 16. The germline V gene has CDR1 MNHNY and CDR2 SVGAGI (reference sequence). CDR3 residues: CASSPGQVGARPQPQHF. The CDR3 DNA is TGTGCCAGCAGTCCCGGACAGGTGGGCGCCCGTCCTCAGCCCCAGCATTTT.

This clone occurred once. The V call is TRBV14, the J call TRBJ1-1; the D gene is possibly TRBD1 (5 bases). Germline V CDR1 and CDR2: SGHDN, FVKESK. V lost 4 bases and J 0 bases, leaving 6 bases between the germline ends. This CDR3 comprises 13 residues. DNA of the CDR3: TGTGCCAGCAGCCTACAGGTGAACACTGAAGCTTTCTTT. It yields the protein CASSLQVNTEAFF.

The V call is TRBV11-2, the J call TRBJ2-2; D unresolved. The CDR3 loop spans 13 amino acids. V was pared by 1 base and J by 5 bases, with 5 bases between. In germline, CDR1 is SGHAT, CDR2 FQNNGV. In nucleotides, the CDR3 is TGTGCCAGCAGCTTAGTTGAGACCGGGGAGCTGTTTTTT. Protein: CASSLVETGELFF.

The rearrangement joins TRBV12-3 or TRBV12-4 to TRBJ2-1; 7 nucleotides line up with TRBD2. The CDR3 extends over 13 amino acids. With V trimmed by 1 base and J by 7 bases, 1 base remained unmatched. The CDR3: CASSLGGRNEQFF. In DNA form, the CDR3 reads TGTGCCAGCAGTTTAGGCGGGAGAAATGAGCAGTTCTTC.

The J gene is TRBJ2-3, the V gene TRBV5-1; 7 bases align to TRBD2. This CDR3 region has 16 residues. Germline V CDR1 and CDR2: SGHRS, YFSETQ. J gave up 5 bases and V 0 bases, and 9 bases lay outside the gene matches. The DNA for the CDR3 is TGCGCCAGCAGCTTGGGCGGGAGCGGGAATTTAGATACGCAGTATTTT. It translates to CASSLGGSGNLDTQYF.

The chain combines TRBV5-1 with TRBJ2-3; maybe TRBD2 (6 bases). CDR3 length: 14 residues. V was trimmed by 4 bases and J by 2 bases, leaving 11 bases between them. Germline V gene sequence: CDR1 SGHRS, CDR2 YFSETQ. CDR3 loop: CASSPGEVTDTQYF. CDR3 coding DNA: TGCGCCAGCAGCCCGGGGGAGGTCACAGATACGCAGTATTTT.

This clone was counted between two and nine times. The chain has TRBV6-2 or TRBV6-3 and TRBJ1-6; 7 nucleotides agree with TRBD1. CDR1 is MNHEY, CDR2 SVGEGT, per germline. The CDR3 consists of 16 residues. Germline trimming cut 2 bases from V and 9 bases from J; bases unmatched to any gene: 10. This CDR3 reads CASSYRIDRAGSPLHF. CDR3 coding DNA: TGTGCCAGCAGTTACCGGATTGACAGGGCGGGTTCACCCCTCCACTTT.

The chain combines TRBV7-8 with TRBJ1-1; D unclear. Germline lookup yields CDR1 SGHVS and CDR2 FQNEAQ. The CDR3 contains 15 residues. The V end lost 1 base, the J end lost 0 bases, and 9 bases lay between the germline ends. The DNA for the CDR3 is TGTGCCAGCAGCTTAGGCAGTAGCATGAACACTGAAGCTTTCTTT. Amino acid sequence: CASSLGSSMNTEAFF.

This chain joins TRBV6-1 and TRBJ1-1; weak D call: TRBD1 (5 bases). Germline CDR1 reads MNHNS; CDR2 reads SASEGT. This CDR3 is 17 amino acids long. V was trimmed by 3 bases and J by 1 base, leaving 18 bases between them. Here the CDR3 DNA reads TGTGCCAGCAGTGACTTCCCCGGGTGGGGGGAGAACACTGAAGCTTTCTTT. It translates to CASSDFPGWGENTEAFF.

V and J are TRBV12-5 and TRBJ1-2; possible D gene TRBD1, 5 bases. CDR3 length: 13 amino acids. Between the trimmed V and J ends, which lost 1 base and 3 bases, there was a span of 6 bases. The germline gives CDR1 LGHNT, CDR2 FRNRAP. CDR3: CASGLGGYYGYTF. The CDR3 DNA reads TGTGCTAGTGGTTTGGGGGGCTACTATGGCTACACCTTC.

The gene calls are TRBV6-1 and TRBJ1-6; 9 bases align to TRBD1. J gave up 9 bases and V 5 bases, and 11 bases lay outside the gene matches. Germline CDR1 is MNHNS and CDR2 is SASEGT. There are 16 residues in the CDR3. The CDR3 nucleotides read TGTGCCAGCAGTCAAGGGGGACAGGGAGTGGGTTCACCCCTCCACTTT. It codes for CASSQGGQGVGSPLHF.

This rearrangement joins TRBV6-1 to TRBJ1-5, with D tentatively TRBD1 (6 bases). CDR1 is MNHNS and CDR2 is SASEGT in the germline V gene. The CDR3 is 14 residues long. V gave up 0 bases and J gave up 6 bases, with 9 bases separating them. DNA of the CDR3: TGTGCCAGCAGTGAAGCGGGGGCGGCTCAGCCCCAGCATTTT. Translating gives CASSEAGAAQPQHF.

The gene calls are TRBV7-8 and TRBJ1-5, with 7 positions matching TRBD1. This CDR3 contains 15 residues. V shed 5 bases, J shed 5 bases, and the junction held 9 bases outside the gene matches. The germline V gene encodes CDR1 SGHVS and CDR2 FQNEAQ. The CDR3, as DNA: TGTGCCAGCAGCCTCGGACAGGCGTGGGATCAGCCCCAGCATTTT. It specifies CASSLGQAWDQPQHF.

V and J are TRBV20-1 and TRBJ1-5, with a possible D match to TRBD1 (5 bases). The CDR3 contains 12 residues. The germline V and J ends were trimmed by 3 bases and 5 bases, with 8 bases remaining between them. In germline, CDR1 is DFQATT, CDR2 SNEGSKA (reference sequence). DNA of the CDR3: TGCAGTGCTAGTTCGGGGGATCAGCCCCAGCATTTT. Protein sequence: CSASSGDQPQHF.

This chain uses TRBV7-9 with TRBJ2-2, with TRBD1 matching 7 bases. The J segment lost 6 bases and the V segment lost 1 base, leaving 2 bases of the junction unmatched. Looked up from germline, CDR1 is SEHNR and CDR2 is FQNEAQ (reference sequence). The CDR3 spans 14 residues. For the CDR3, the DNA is TGTGCCAGCAGCTTAGAGGGGGCATCCGGGGAGCTGTTTTTT. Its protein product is CASSLEGASGELFF.

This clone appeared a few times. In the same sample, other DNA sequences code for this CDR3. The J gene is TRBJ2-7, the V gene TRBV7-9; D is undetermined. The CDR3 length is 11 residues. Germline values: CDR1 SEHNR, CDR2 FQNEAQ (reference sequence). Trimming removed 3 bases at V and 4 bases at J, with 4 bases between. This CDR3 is CASSLSYEQYF. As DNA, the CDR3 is TGTGCCAGCAGCTTGAGTTACGAGCAGTACTTC.

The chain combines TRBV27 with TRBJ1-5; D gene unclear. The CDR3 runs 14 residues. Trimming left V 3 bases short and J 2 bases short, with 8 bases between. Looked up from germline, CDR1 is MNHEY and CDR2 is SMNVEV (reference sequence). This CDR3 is CASSLWRGNQPQHF. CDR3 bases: TGTGCCAGCAGTTTGTGGCGGGGCAATCAGCCCCAGCATTTT.

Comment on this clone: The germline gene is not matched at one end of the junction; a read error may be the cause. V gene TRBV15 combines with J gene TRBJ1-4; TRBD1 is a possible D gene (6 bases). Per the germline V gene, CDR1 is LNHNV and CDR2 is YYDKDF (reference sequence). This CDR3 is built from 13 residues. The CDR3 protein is CATSRGFEDSPSF. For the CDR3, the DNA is TGTGCCACCAGCAGAGGGTTCGAGGACAGCCCAAGTTTT. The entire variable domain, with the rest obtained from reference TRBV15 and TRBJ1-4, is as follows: DAMVIQNPRYQVTQFGKPVTLSCSQTLNHNVMYWYQQKSSQAPKLLFHYYDKDFNNEADTPDNFQSRRPNTSFCFLDIRSPGLGDTAMYLCATSRGFEDSPSFGSGTQLSVL.